This TCR beta chain is drawn from a study of T-cell memory formation after mild COVID-19. The CDR3 is 11 amino acids. V was cut by 2 bases and J by 6 bases, with 5 bases left in between. CDR1 and CDR2 from the germline V gene are SGHVS and FQNEAQ. One entry per CDR3 protein, called by TCRdb with MiXCR from the 5' RACE reads. This sample has around 80,000 distinct CDR3 sequences, with approximately 13% found just once. In its sample, this clonotype was seen a few times. V and J are TRBV7-8 and TRBJ2-7; D gene uncertain. Material for sequencing was PBMCs or a T cell subset sorted from them (not recorded which). This TCR was sampled from an adult woman who had mild COVID-19 (a few samples of this study predate the infection). Cell type and time point are not known. The CDR3 loop reads CASSLSPEQYF. CDR3 sequence (DNA): TGTGCCAGCAGCTTAAGCCCCGAGCAGTACTTC.